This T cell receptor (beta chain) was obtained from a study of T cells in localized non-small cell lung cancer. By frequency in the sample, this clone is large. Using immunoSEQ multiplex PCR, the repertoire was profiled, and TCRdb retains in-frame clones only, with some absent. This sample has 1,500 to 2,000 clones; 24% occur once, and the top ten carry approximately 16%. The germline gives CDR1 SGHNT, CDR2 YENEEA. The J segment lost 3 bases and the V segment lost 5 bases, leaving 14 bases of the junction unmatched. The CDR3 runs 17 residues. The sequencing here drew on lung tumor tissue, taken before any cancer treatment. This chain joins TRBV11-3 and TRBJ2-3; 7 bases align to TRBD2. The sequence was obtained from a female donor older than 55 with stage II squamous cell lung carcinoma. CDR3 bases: TGTGCCAGCAGCCTACCTCCGGGCGGGAGAAGGACAGATACGCAGTATTTT. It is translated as CASSLPPGGRRTDTQYF.